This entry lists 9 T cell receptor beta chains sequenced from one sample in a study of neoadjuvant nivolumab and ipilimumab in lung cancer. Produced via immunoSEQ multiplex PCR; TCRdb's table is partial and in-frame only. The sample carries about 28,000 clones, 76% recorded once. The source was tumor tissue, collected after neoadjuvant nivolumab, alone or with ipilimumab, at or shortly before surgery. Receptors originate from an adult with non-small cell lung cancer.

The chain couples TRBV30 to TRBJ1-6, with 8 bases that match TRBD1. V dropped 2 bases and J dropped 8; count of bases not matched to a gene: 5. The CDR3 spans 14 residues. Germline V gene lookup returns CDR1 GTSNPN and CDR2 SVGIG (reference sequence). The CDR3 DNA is TGTGCCTGGAGTTTCGGGACAGGTGATTCACCCCTCCACTTT. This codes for CAWSFGTGDSPLHF.

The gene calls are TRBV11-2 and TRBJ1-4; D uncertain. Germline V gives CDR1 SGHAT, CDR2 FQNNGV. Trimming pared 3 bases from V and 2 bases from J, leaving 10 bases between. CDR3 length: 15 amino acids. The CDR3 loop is CASSFPSTTNEKLFF. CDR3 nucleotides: TGTGCCAGCAGCTTCCCCTCCACCACTAATGAAAAACTGTTTTTT.

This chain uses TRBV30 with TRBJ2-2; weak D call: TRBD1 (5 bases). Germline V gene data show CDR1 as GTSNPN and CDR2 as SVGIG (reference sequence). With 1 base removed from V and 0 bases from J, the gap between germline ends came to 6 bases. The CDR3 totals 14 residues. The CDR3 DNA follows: TGTGCCTGGAGTGGGGGCCCGAACACCGGGGAGCTGTTTTTT. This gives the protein CAWSGGPNTGELFF.

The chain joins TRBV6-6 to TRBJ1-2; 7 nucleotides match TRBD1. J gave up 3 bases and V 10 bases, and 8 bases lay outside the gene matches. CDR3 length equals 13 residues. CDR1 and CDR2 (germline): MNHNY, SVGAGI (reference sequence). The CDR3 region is CATNRGPDYGYTF. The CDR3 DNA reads TGTGCCACCAACAGGGGCCCCGACTATGGCTACACCTTC.

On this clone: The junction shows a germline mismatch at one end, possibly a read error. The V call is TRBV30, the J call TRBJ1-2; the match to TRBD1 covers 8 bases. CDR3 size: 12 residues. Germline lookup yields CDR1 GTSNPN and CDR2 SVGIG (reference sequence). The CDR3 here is CAWGLTGAASGF. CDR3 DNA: TGTGCCTGGGGACTGACAGGGGCTGCCTCTGGCTTC.

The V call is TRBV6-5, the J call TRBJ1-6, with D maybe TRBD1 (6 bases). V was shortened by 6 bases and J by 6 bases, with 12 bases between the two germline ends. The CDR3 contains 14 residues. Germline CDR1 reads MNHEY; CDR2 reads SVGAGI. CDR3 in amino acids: CASRPGQFNSPLHF. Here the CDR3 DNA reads TGTGCCAGCAGGCCCGGACAGTTTAATTCACCCCTCCACTTT.

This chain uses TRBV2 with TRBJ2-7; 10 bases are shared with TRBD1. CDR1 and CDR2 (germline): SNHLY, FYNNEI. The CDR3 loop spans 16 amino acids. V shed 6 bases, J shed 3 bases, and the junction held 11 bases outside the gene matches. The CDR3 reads CASRPGQGRGDYEQYF. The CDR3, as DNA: TGTGCCAGCAGGCCGGGACAGGGGAGAGGAGACTACGAGCAGTACTTC.

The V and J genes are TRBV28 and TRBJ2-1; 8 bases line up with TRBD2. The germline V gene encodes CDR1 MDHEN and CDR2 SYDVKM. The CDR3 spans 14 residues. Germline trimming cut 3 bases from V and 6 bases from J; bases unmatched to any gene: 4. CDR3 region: CASSLGRGGNEQFF. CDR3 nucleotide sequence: TGTGCCAGCAGTTTGGGTCGGGGGGGCAATGAGCAGTTCTTC.

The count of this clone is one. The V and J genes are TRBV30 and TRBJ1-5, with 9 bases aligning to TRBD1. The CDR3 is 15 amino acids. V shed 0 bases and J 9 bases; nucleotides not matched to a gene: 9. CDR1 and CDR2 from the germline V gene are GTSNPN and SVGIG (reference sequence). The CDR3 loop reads CAWSVPGQGAWPQHF. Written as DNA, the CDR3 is TGTGCCTGGAGTGTACCGGGACAGGGTGCTTGGCCCCAGCATTTT.